The 27 T cell receptor beta chains below come from one sample, sequenced in a study of immune heterogeneity within non-small cell lung tumors. With 32 V and 13 J primers, multiplex PCR amplified the TCR beta CDR3. From the multiplex PCR reads, TCRdb called clonotypes with MiXCR, one entry per CDR3 protein. The repertoire has fewer than 13,000 distinct CDR3 sequences, 25% to 30% of them found once; the top ten carry roughly 13%. Bulk tumor genomic DNA constituted the template, at approximately 600 ng per sample. While surgery was under way, several biopsies spaced far apart were taken per primary tumor. Those enrolled were patients newly diagnosed with untreated non-small cell lung cancer and undergoing curative surgery. Sequencing input: lung tumor tissue. The receptors derive from a man in his forties or fifties with non-small cell lung cancer.

This clonotype is medium-sized (0.01 to 0.1%). The V call is TRBV13, the J call TRBJ2-7; D possibly matches TRBD1 or TRBD2 (5 bases each). CDR1 is PRHDT, CDR2 FYEKMQ, per germline (reference sequence). There are 14 residues in the CDR3. The V and J ends lost 0 bases and 3 bases respectively, with 9 bases between them. The CDR3 sequence: CASSLGGPVYEQYF. For the CDR3, the DNA is TGTGCCAGCAGCTTAGGGGGACCGGTCTACGAGCAGTACTTC.

This clonotype is judged medium-sized (0.01 to 0.1%). J is TRBJ1-4 and V is TRBV28, with D perhaps TRBD1 (5 bases). Germline CDR1 and CDR2: MDHEN and SYDVKM. The CDR3 loop spans 14 amino acids. V lost 2 bases and J lost 12, with 16 bases in between. DNA of the CDR3: TGTGCCAGCAGTTTAGCCCAGGAGGGGAGGGAACTGTTTTTT. Protein sequence: CASSLAQEGRELFF. The whole variable domain, remainder taken from reference TRBV28 and TRBJ1-4, is DVKVTQSSRYLVKRTGEKVFLECVQDMDHENMFWYRQDPGLGLRLIYFSYDVKMKEKGDIPEGYSVSREKKERFSLILESASTNQTSMYLCASSLAQEGRELFFGSGTQLSVL.

Remarks on this clonotype: A much larger clone is a single base away; this may be a read error. The V call is TRBV6-1, the J call TRBJ1-6; D is uncertain. CDR3 length: 13 residues. Germline CDR1 is MNHNS and CDR2 is SASEGT. The CDR3 loop is CSSRGRDNSPLHF. For the CDR3, the DNA is TGTTCCAGCCGAGGACGGGATAATTCACCCCTCCACTTT.

This chain joins TRBV11-1 and TRBJ2-5, with TRBD1 as a possible D gene (5 bases). The germline gives CDR1 SGHAT, CDR2 FQDESV (reference sequence). The CDR3 is made up of 15 amino acids. V was clipped by 1 base and J by 2 bases, with 11 bases between them. CDR3 region: CASSLGAGYQETQYF. The CDR3 region has the DNA TGTGCCAGCAGCTTAGGGGCAGGGTATCAAGAGACCCAGTACTTC.

This clonotype was observed many times. This sequence joins TRBV6-1 and TRBJ1-6; no firm D call. Germline CDR1 and CDR2: MNHNS and SASEGT. This CDR3 contains 13 residues. Deletions cut 8 bases from V and 5 bases from J, with 10 bases between. CDR3 sequence reads: CASRGRDNSPLHF. CDR3 DNA: TGTGCCAGCCGAGGACGGGATAATTCACCCCTCCACTTT.

This clonotype appeared a few times. V usage is TRBV3-1 and J usage is TRBJ2-2, with D possibly matching TRBD2 (5 bases). Germline CDR1 is LGHDT and CDR2 is YNNKEL (reference sequence). V gave up 0 bases and J gave up 6 bases, with 8 bases separating them. This CDR3 has 14 residues. The CDR3 coding sequence is TGTGCCAGCAGCCAAGAATCACTAGCCGGGGAGCTGTTTTTT. As protein: CASSQESLAGELFF.

This clonotype has just a few counts. An end of the junction does not agree with germline; a read error may underlie this. V gene TRBV11-2 combines with J gene TRBJ2-3, with 8 positions matching TRBD2. The CDR3 covers 14 residues. CDR1 and CDR2 (germline): SGHAT, FQNNGV. The CDR3 sequence: CASSRAGATDTKYF. As DNA, the CDR3 is TGTGCCAGCAGTAGAGCGGGAGCCACAGATACGAAGTATTTT.

As to this clonotype: A read error may produce the germline difference seen at one junction end. The chain has TRBV14 and TRBJ2-3; 9 nucleotides line up with TRBD2. The CDR3 spans 16 residues. From germline, CDR1 is SGHDN and CDR2 FVKESK. In DNA form, the CDR3 reads TGTGCCAGCAGCCAAGAAAGAATAGCGGGAGTAAATACGAAGTATTTT. This encodes CASSQERIAGVNTKYF.

This clonotype was observed a handful of times. CDR3 protein: CSALGQGHTEAFF. The CDR3, as DNA: TGCAGTGCCTTGGGCCAGGGGCACACTGAAGCTTTCTTT. V usage is TRBV20-1 and J usage is TRBJ1-1, with D perhaps matching TRBD1 (6 bases). Germline-derived CDR1 and CDR2 are DFQATT and SNEGSKA (reference sequence). Trimming shortened V by 6 bases and J by 3 bases, and 14 bases separated the two germline ends. This CDR3 region has 13 residues.

In its sample, this clonotype is medium-sized. The chain employs TRBV7-6 and TRBJ2-1, with 8 bases aligning to TRBD1. Germline lookup yields CDR1 SGHVS and CDR2 FNYEAQ. The ends lost 1 base at V and 8 bases at J; junction bases unmatched: 7. The CDR3 has 15 residues. The CDR3 region is CASSLGGQAIDEQFF. CDR3 bases: TGTGCCAGCAGCTTAGGGGGACAGGCTATCGATGAGCAGTTCTTC.

A single count supports this clonotype. This could be a read error, since a much larger clone is one nucleotide away. The chain uses TRBV19 and TRBJ2-1; perhaps TRBD2 as D (7 bases). The germline gives CDR1 LNHDA, CDR2 SQIVND (reference sequence). Trimming left V 8 bases short and J 5 bases short, with 19 bases between. The CDR3 loop spans 15 amino acids. The CDR3 protein is CASGNRGARDNEQFF. CDR3 DNA: TGTGCCAGTGGAAATCGGGGGGCGCGGGACAATGAGCAGTTCTTC.

This clonotype is medium-sized in the sample. This rearrangement joins TRBV6-2 or TRBV6-3 to TRBJ2-7; a possible D gene is TRBD1 (6 bases). CDR1 MNHEY and CDR2 SVGEGT come from the germline V gene. The length of the CDR3 is 14 residues. V was trimmed by 6 bases and J by 1 base, leaving 13 bases between them. The CDR3 loop reads CASREQGWSYEQYF. The CDR3 nucleotides are TGTGCCAGCAGGGAACAGGGTTGGTCCTACGAGCAGTACTTC.

This sequence joins TRBV4-1 and TRBJ1-2, with 9 bases fitting TRBD1. The CDR3 length is 14 residues. Germline CDR1 reads MGHRA; CDR2 reads YSYEKL. V trimming: 6 bases; J trimming: 10 bases; junction bases outside the gene matches: 12. The CDR3, as DNA: TGCGCCAGCAGACAACAACCGGGACAGGGAAACTACACCTTC. Translating it yields CASRQQPGQGNYTF.

This clonotype was detected ten times or more. The chain is built from TRBV7-9 and TRBJ2-2; 12 nucleotides line up with TRBD1. The trim removed 5 bases at V and 6 bases at J, leaving 10 bases unmatched. Germline assignment: CDR1 SEHNR and CDR2 FQNEAQ (reference sequence). The CDR3 loop spans 17 amino acids. For the CDR3, the DNA is TGTGCCAGCAGCCCCATGGGACAGGGGGCTAGGTCCGGGGAGCTGTTTTTT. Protein: CASSPMGQGARSGELFF.

This clonotype was recorded many times. The chain is built from TRBV20-1 and TRBJ1-2; 8 bases are shared with TRBD1. Germline CDR1 reads DFQATT; CDR2 reads SNEGSKA (reference sequence). J was trimmed by 4 bases and V by 6 bases; bases with no gene match: 13. The CDR3 sequence is 15 residues long. CDR3 sequence: CSALSGGVGIYGYTF. The CDR3 DNA reads TGCAGTGCACTTTCAGGGGGCGTAGGAATCTATGGCTACACCTTC.

Relative to its sample, this clonotype is medium-sized. The V call is TRBV12-3 or TRBV12-4, the J call TRBJ2-7; D is unclear. This CDR3 comprises 12 residues. V gave up 6 bases and J gave up 7 bases, with 13 bases separating them. For the CDR3, the DNA is TGTGCCAGCAGCATCGACCGTCGAGAGCAGTACTTC. It is translated as CASSIDRREQYF.

Within the sample, this clonotype is medium-sized. The J gene is TRBJ1-3, the V gene TRBV3-1; the D is unclear. Trimming shortened V by 1 base and J by 0 bases, and 13 bases separated the two germline ends. The CDR3 is 17 amino acids. Looked up from germline, CDR1 is LGHDT and CDR2 is YNNKEL (reference sequence). The CDR3 sequence: CASSQVSFSASGNTIYF. CDR3 nucleotide sequence: TGTGCCAGCAGCCAAGTATCCTTTTCCGCCTCTGGAAACACCATATATTTT.

By sample fraction, this clonotype is medium-sized. The genes are TRBV6-4 and TRBJ2-1; TRBD2 matches at 9 bases. Trimming cost V 3 bases and J 5 bases; bases outside gene matches: 5. From germline, CDR1 is MRHNA and CDR2 SNTAGT. The CDR3 has 15 amino acids. The CDR3 is CASSEGSGGNNEQFF. CDR3 in DNA: TGTGCCAGCAGTGAAGGTAGCGGGGGTAACAATGAGCAGTTCTTC.

This clonotype has a count of ten or more. The rearrangement links TRBV11-2 to TRBJ1-2; unclear D gene. Trimming removed 5 bases at V and 4 bases at J, with 11 bases between. This CDR3 region has 13 residues. CDR1 SGHAT and CDR2 FQNNGV come from the germline V gene. CDR3 nucleotide sequence: TGTGCCAGCAGCCCAGAGCTGCTCTATGGCTACACCTTC. The encoded protein is CASSPELLYGYTF.

In its sample, this clonotype is medium-sized. The chain's CDR3 is CARGRLQGQGSKRRGYTF. The DNA of the CDR3 is TGTGCCAGGGGACGCTTGCAAGGACAGGGTAGCAAACGTCGAGGCTACACCTTC. The chain employs TRBV27 and TRBJ1-2, with 8 bases identical to TRBD1. After removal of 9 bases from V and 8 bases from J, the junction contained 26 bases not matched to a gene. CDR3 size: 18 residues. Germline V gene lookup returns CDR1 MNHEY and CDR2 SMNVEV (reference sequence).

A note on this clonotype: A much larger clone sits a single nucleotide away, making a read error possible. The chain links TRBV19 to TRBJ2-1; 7 positions match TRBD2. This CDR3 is 13 amino acids long. Looked up from germline, CDR1 is LNHDA and CDR2 is SQIVND (reference sequence). The CDR3: CASSSGTNNKQFF. The CDR3 coding sequence is TGTGCCAGTTCTAGCGGAACTAACAATAAGCAGTTCTTC.

This chain connects TRBV14 to TRBJ1-1, with D possibly being TRBD1 (5 bases). Trimming took 2 bases from V and 6 from J, leaving 22 bases between them. Germline CDR1 is SGHDN and CDR2 is FVKESK. The CDR3 has 17 residues. CDR3 sequence reads: CASSQKTVLGESPEAFF. Written as DNA, the CDR3 is TGTGCCAGCAGCCAAAAGACCGTGCTGGGGGAAAGCCCTGAAGCTTTCTTT.

The CDR3 here is CASSFSENTEAFF. CDR3 DNA: TGTGCCAGCAGCTTTTCAGAGAACACTGAAGCTTTCTTT. The chain has TRBV11-2 and TRBJ1-1; D unresolved. There are 13 residues in the CDR3. Trimming removed 3 bases from V and 1 base from J, with 6 bases in between. In germline, CDR1 is SGHAT, CDR2 FQNNGV. The full variable domain, completed using reference TRBV11-2 and TRBJ1-1, is EAGVAQSPRYKIIEKRQSVAFWCNPISGHATLYWYQQILGQGPKLLIQFQNNGVVDDSQLPKDRFSAERLKGVDSTLKIQPAKLEDSAVYLCASSFSENTEAFFGQGTRLTVV.

V gene TRBV7-3 combines with J gene TRBJ2-5, with a possible D match to TRBD2 (6 bases). Trimming left V 2 bases short and J 4 bases short, with 14 bases between. Germline-derived CDR1 and CDR2 are SGHTA and FQGTGA. The CDR3 is made up of 15 amino acids. CDR3 in DNA: TGTGCCAGCAGCTTAGGGGCGGGACTTGGAGAGACCCAGTACTTC. Its protein product is CASSLGAGLGETQYF. The full variable domain, completed using reference TRBV7-3 and TRBJ2-5, is GAGVSQTPSNKVTEKGKYVELRCDPISGHTALYWYRQSLGQGPEFLIYFQGTGAADDSGLPNDRFFAVRPEGSVSTLKIQRTERGDSAVYLCASSLGAGLGETQYFGPGTRLLVL.

This clonotype was counted at least ten times. V and J are TRBV6-1 and TRBJ2-3; D is perhaps TRBD2 (5 bases). The CDR3 runs 21 residues. Trimming took off 2 bases at V and 0 bases at J, with 27 bases between the two ends. Per the germline V gene, CDR1 is MNHNS and CDR2 is SASEGT. CDR3 in amino acids: CASSEQLAERLFRASTDTQYF. The CDR3 DNA reads TGTGCCAGCAGTGAACAGCTAGCCGAACGGTTGTTTAGGGCTAGCACAGATACGCAGTATTTT.

Ten or more counts support this clonotype. The V and J genes are TRBV4-1 and TRBJ1-6, with TRBD1 matching over 7 bases. This CDR3 has 15 amino acids. Unmatched junction bases numbered 9, after V lost 6 bases and J lost 7 bases. Germline CDR1 MGHRA, CDR2 YSYEKL. The CDR3 DNA reads TGCGCCAGCAGTCACGACAGGGCTGTAAATTCACCCCTCCACTTT. This translates into CASSHDRAVNSPLHF.

This clonotype is deemed medium-sized. This chain links TRBV12-3 or TRBV12-4 with TRBJ2-7; D gene unclear. The CDR3 runs 10 residues. V lost 6 bases and J 3 bases, leaving 3 bases between the germline ends. The CDR3 sequence: CASSLYEQYF. The CDR3 nucleotides read TGTGCCAGCAGCCTCTACGAGCAGTACTTC.